The sequence of this TCR beta chain was determined in a study of Ad26.COV2.S vaccination and SARS-CoV-2 variants. The V gene end was trimmed by 0 bases and the J gene end by 5 bases; junction bases not matched to a gene: 5. Germline V lookup: CDR1 LGHDT, CDR2 YNNKEL (reference sequence). The CDR3 totals 16 residues. General observations from the study: It was found that vaccine and placebo recipients had similar non-spike TCR breadth.

As for treatment: roughly 18 received Ad26.COV2.S at low or high dose, single or two shots; a few received placebo; per-sample allocation not given. The investigators took samples on day 63 after the first vaccine or placebo injection. Notes on this clone: Antigen specificity is unknown.

The table came from immunoSEQ multiplex PCR; TCRdb's copy has only in-frame clones and leaves some out. The top ten clones hold 3.3% of a sample with 300,000 to 400,000 clones, approximately 84% of them seen once. This TCR was recovered from a person between 18 and 60 years old who received the Ad26.COV2.S COVID-19 vaccine or a placebo. The rearrangement links TRBV3-1 (or the pseudogene TRBV3-2) to TRBJ2-2; 8 bases are a match to TRBD1. Material: peripheral blood, obtained in a trial of Ad26.COV2.S vaccine versus placebo. The chain's CDR3 is CASSQEGQVWTGELFF. In nucleotides, the CDR3 is TGTGCCAGCAGCCAAGAGGGACAGGTTTGGACCGGGGAGCTGTTTTTT.